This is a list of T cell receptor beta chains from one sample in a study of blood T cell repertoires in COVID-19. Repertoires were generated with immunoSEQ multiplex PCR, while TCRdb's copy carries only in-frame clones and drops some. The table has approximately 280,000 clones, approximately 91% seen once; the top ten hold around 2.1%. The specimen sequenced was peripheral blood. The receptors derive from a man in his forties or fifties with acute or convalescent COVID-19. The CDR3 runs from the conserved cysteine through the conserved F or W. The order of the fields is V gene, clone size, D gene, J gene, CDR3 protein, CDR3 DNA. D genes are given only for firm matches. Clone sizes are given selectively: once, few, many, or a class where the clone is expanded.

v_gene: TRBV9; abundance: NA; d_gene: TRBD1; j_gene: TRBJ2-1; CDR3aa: CASSVAGQGAREQFF; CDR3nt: TGTGCCAGCAGCGTAGCCGGACAGGGTGCACGTGAGCAGTTCTTC
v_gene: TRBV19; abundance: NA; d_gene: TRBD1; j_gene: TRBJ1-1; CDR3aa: CASSPNSGGLGTEAFF; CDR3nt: TGTGCCAGTAGTCCAAACTCAGGGGGCCTCGGGACTGAAGCTTTCTTT
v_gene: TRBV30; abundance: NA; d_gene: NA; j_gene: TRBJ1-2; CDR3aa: CAWSRDTYGYTF; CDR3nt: TGTGCCTGGAGTCGGGACACCTATGGCTACACCTTC
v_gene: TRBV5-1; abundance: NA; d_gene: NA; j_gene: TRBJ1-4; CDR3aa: CASSLRGTNEKLFF; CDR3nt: TGCGCCAGCAGCTTGAGGGGCACTAATGAAAAACTGTTTTTT
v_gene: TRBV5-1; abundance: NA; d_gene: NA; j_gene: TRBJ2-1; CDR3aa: CASSLESRGSYNEQFF; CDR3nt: TGCGCCAGCAGCTTGGAGAGTCGAGGCTCCTACAATGAGCAGTTCTTC
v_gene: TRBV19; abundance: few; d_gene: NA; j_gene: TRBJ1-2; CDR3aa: CASSPRTPWRGYTF; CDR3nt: TGTGCCAGTAGTCCTCGGACTCCTTGGAGGGGCTACACCTTC
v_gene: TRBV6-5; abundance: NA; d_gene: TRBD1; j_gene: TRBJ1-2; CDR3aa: CASSYLRTGGGYGYTF; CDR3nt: TGTGCCAGCAGTTACCTACGGACAGGGGGGGGCTATGGCTACACCTTC
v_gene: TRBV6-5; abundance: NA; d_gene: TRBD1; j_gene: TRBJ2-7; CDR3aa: CASSLPGQGRNEQYF; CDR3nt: TGTGCCAGCAGTCTACCGGGACAGGGTCGAAACGAGCAGTACTTC
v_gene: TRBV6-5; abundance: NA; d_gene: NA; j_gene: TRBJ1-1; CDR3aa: CASSTPGSGSTEAFF; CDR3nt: TGTGCCAGCAGTACCCCTGGCAGTGGGAGTACTGAAGCTTTCTTT
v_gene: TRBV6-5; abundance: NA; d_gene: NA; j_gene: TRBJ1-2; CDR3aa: CASRSAAYHYGYTF; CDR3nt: TGTGCCAGCAGAAGCGCCGCTTACCACTATGGCTACACCTTC
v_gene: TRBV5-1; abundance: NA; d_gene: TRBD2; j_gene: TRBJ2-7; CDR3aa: CASSPPRGGTYEQYF; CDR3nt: TGCGCCAGCAGCCCGCCTCGGGGGGGCACCTACGAGCAGTACTTC
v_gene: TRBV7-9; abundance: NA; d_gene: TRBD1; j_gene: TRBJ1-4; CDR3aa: CASSLAWTGLNEKLFF; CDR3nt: TGTGCCAGCAGCTTAGCGTGGACAGGGCTTAATGAAAAACTGTTTTTT
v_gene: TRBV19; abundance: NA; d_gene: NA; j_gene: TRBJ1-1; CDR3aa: CASSNRTTEAFF; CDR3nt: TGTGCCAGTAGTAATAGAACTACTGAAGCTTTCTTT
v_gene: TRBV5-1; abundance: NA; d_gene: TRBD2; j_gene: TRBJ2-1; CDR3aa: CASRAGTSGGHEQFF; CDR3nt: TGCGCCAGCAGAGCCGGGACTAGCGGGGGGCATGAGCAGTTCTTC
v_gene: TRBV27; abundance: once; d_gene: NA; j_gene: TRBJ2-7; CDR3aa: CASRRTVGSNEQYF; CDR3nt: TGTGCCAGCAGACGGACAGTTGGTTCTAACGAGCAGTACTTC
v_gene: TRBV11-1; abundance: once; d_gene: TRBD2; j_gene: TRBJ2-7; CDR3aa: CASSSSGGTYEQYF; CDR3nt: TGTGCCAGCAGCTCATCCGGGGGGACCTACGAGCAGTACTTC
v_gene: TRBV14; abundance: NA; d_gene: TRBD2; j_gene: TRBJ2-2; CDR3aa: CASSPLAGGLRRTGELFF; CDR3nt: TGTGCCAGCAGCCCCTTAGCGGGGGGGCTACGTCGCACCGGGGAGCTGTTTTTT
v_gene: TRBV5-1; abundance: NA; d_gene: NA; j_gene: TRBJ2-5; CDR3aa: CASRVTGSQETQYF; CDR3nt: TGCGCCAGCAGAGTCACAGGGAGTCAAGAGACCCAGTACTTC
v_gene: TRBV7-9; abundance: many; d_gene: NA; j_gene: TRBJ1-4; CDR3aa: CASSEGVLNEKLFF; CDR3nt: TGTGCCAGCAGCGAGGGGGTTCTTAATGAAAAACTGTTTTTT
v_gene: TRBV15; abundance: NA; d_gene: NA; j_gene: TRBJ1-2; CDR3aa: CATSNVRGFGYGYTF; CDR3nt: TGTGCCACCAGCAATGTCCGGGGGTTCGGCTATGGCTACACCTTC